This T cell receptor beta chain was found in a study of blood T cell repertoires in COVID-19. The V end lost 0 bases, the J end lost 8 bases, and 20 bases lay between the germline ends. The CDR3 totals 16 residues. CDR1 and CDR2 from the germline V gene are SGHRS and YFSETQ. The method was immunoSEQ multiplex PCR; TCRdb's version includes in-frame clones alone and lacks a portion of them. The sample shows 80,000 to 95,000 clones, around 87% of them seen only once. Sequencing input: peripheral blood. This clonotype originated in a human donor in a cohort sampled during active COVID-19. This chain joins TRBV5-1 and TRBJ1-1; tentative D call: TRBD1 (5 bases). The CDR3 protein is CASSLGRGLSPGEAFF. The CDR3 nucleotides read TGCGCCAGCAGCTTGGGGAGGGGACTATCACCAGGGGAAGCTTTCTTT.